The 17 T cell receptor beta chains in this list originate from one sample, sequenced in a study of T cells after yellow fever vaccination. Using its own MiXCR run on the 5' RACE reads, TCRdb lists one record per CDR3 protein. The data hold 450,000 to 550,000 distinct CDR3 sequences, with 15% to 20% observed a single time. Source: PBMCs, taken 15 days after the yellow fever booster vaccination. These TCRs come from a man younger than 40 who received the YFV17D yellow fever vaccine.

This clonotype appeared a few times. J is TRBJ2-2 and V is TRBV5-6; TRBD1 aligns across 11 bases. The J segment lost 2 bases and the V segment lost 3 bases, leaving 3 bases of the junction unmatched. CDR1 SGHDT and CDR2 YYEEEE come from the germline V gene. The CDR3 runs 16 residues. The CDR3 here is CASSWGTGGNTGELFF. DNA for the CDR3: TGTGCCAGCAGCTGGGGGACAGGGGGAAACACCGGGGAGCTGTTTTTT.

This clonotype has just a few counts. The chain recombines TRBV2 with TRBJ2-7, with TRBD2 as a possible D gene (5 bases). The V gene's germline CDR1 is SNHLY and CDR2 FYNNEI. V shed 6 bases and J shed 6 bases, with 12 bases lying between them. The CDR3 consists of 12 residues. CDR3 protein: CASSPTAGEQYF. The CDR3 DNA sequence: TGTGCCAGCAGCCCAACGGCGGGCGAGCAGTACTTC.

This clonotype was seen ten or more times. The chain combines TRBV9 with TRBJ2-1; 11 nucleotides agree with TRBD2. The V gene end was trimmed by 2 bases and the J gene end by 2 bases; junction bases not matched to a gene: 0. From germline, CDR1 is SGDLS and CDR2 YYNGEE. This CDR3 contains 15 residues. The CDR3: CASSVGLAAYNEQFF. CDR3 sequence (DNA): TGTGCCAGCAGCGTGGGACTAGCGGCCTACAATGAGCAGTTCTTC.

This clonotype has only a few counts. V usage is TRBV5-1 and J usage is TRBJ2-1; D might be TRBD1 or TRBD2, each matching 6 bases. V was pared by 0 bases and J by 4 bases, with 17 bases between. Germline V gene lookup returns CDR1 SGHRS and CDR2 YFSETQ. The length of the CDR3 is 17 residues. The CDR3 nucleotides read TGCGCCAGCAGCTTGGAGGGTGGCTGGGGGGCATACAATGAGCAGTTCTTC. Encoded protein: CASSLEGGWGAYNEQFF.

This chain links TRBV7-9 with TRBJ1-2, with D possibly matching TRBD1 (6 bases). V was pared by 5 bases and J by 0 bases, with 19 bases between. There are 17 residues in the CDR3. Germline assignment: CDR1 SEHNR and CDR2 FQNEAQ (reference sequence). The CDR3 bases are TGTGCCAGCAGCCCTCTCGCCACAGGGAGACCTAACTATGGCTACACCTTC. This translates into CASSPLATGRPNYGYTF.

In its sample, this clonotype was seen a few times. The rearrangement links TRBV3-1 to TRBJ2-1; 8 positions agree with TRBD2. Germline CDR1 LGHDT, CDR2 YNNKEL (reference sequence). The CDR3 contains 16 residues. Trimming removed 2 bases from V and 7 bases from J; junction bases left unmatched: 10. CDR3 sequence (DNA): TGTGCCAGCAGCCAATTTCTGCGGGAGGTGCATAATGAGCAGTTCTTC. Translation gives CASSQFLREVHNEQFF.

This clonotype was counted only a few times. The chain combines TRBV20-1 with TRBJ2-1; no firm D call. Looked up from germline, CDR1 is DFQATT and CDR2 is SNEGSKA (reference sequence). The length of the CDR3 is 14 residues. The ends were cut back, 3 bases at V and 4 bases at J, with 13 bases in the middle. The CDR3 protein is CSASPPRVYNEQFF. The CDR3 DNA reads as TGCAGTGCTAGCCCTCCTAGGGTATACAATGAGCAGTTCTTC.

Remarks on this clonotype: At one boundary the junction diverges from the germline segment, which might be a read error. J is TRBJ1-5 and V is TRBV10-1; no definite D call. This CDR3 comprises 12 residues. Per the germline V gene, CDR1 is WNHNN and CDR2 is SYGVQD (reference sequence). CDR3 loop: CASSESSQTQHF. DNA for the CDR3: TGCGCCAGCAGTGAGTCCAGTCAGACCCAGCATTTT.

As DNA, the CDR3 is TGTGCCAGCATCGTCGACAGGGGGCGCTGGGAGCAGTACTTC. This gives the protein CASIVDRGRWEQYF. The rearrangement links TRBV21-1 to TRBJ2-7; the table names TRBD1, a call not compared with the DNA. TRBV21-1 is a known pseudogene. The CDR3 has 14 residues.

As to this clonotype: This may arise from a read error, as a much more abundant clone is one base away. V usage is TRBV12-3 or TRBV12-4 and J usage is TRBJ2-5, with D possibly TRBD1 on 5 matching bases. The CDR3 length is 13 residues. Trimming left V 2 bases short and J 9 bases short, with 13 bases between. Here the CDR3 reads CASSLFQGEAQYF. The CDR3 DNA reads as TGTGCCAGCAGTTTATTCCAGGGCGAGGCCCAGTACTTC.

This clonotype was seen only a few times. This chain uses TRBV29-1 with TRBJ2-1, with TRBD2 matching over 9 bases. CDR1 is SQVTM and CDR2 is ANQGSEA in the germline V gene. The CDR3 has 15 residues. The trim removed 7 bases at V and 6 bases at J, leaving 13 bases unmatched. CDR3 coding DNA: TGCAGCGCTGAGGTTAGCGGGAGACGGGGCAATGAGCAGTTCTTC. Protein: CSAEVSGRRGNEQFF.

This sequence joins TRBV18 and TRBJ2-2, with 10 bases that match TRBD1. Germline V CDR1 and CDR2: KGHSH, LQKENI. The CDR3 is made up of 16 amino acids. V shed 3 bases and J 4 bases; nucleotides not matched to a gene: 5. This CDR3 reads CASSPRQGAVTGELFF. In DNA, the CDR3 is TGTGCCAGCTCACCGCGACAGGGGGCGGTCACCGGGGAGCTGTTTTTT.

The chain is built from TRBV7-2 and TRBJ2-7; TRBD2 agrees at 14 bases. The CDR3 has 15 residues. The junction had 6 bases not matched to a gene; V was cut back by 5 bases and J by 6 bases. Germline V CDR1 and CDR2: SGHTA, FQGNSA. The CDR3 sequence is CASSPPTSGRAEQYF. CDR3 DNA sequence: TGTGCCAGCAGCCCCCCGACTAGCGGGAGGGCCGAGCAGTACTTC. Full variable domain (rest looked up from reference TRBV7-2 and TRBJ2-7): GAGVSQSPSNKVTEKGKDVELRCDPISGHTALYWYRQSLGQGLEFLIYFQGNSAPDKSGLPSDRFSAERTGGSVSTLTIQRTQQEDSAVYLCASSPPTSGRAEQYFGPGTRLTVT.

The chain is built from TRBV28 and TRBJ2-4; the match to TRBD2 covers 8 bases. CDR1 is MDHEN and CDR2 is SYDVKM in the germline V gene. The CDR3 has 15 amino acids. The J segment lost 4 bases and the V segment lost 8 bases, leaving 10 bases of the junction unmatched. CDR3 in amino acids: CASCGGQVGKNIQYF. The CDR3 DNA reads as TGTGCCAGCTGCGGGGGGCAGGTCGGAAAAAACATTCAGTACTTC.

This clonotype was seen more than once but under ten times. The chain links TRBV7-6 to TRBJ2-3; a possible D gene is TRBD1 (6 bases). CDR3 length: 15 residues. Germline CDR1 SGHVS, CDR2 FNYEAQ. The V end was cut by 5 bases, the J end by 2 bases, with 14 bases between. The CDR3 loop reads CASSLRDKATDTQYF. The DNA for the CDR3 is TGTGCCAGCAGCCTCCGGGACAAGGCCACAGATACGCAGTATTTT.

A note on this clonotype: A much larger clone differs from this one at a single base, so this may be a read error. The gene calls are TRBV7-6 and TRBJ1-3; a possible D gene is TRBD1 (5 bases). The length of the CDR3 is 16 residues. Germline loops: CDR1 SGHVS, CDR2 FNYEAQ. For the CDR3, the DNA is TGTGCCAGCAGCTTAGAACAGGCGCACTCTGGAAACTCCATATATTTT. It is translated as CASSLEQAHSGNSIYF.

This clonotype was picked up a small number of times. The V call is TRBV20-1, the J call TRBJ2-7, with 7 bases fitting TRBD1. The germline V gene encodes CDR1 DFQATT and CDR2 SNEGSKA (reference sequence). The CDR3 has 12 amino acids. The CDR3 sequence: CSARQGNYEQYF. The CDR3 bases are TGCAGCGCGAGACAGGGTAACTACGAGCAGTACTTC.